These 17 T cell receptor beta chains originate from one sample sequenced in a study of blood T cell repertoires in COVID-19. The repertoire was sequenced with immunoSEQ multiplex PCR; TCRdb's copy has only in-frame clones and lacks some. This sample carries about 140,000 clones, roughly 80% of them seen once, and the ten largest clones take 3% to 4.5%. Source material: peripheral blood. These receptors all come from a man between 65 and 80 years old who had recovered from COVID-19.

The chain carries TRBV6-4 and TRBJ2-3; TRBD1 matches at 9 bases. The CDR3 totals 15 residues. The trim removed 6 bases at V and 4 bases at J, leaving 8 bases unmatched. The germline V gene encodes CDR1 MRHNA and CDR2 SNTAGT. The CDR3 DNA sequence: TGTGCCAGCAGCCAGACAGGGGGTAGCGCAGATACGCAGTATTTT. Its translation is CASSQTGGSADTQYF.

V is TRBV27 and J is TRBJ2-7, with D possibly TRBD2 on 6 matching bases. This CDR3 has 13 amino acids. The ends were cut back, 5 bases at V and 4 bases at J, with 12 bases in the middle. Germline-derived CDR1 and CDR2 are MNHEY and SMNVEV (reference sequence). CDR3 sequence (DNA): TGTGCCAGCAGTGGGGGACTGACATACGAGCAGTACTTC. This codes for CASSGGLTYEQYF.

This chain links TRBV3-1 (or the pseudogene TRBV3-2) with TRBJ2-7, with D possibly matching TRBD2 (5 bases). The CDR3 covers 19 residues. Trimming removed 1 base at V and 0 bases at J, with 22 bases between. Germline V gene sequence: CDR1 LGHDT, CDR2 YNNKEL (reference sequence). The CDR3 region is CASSQVGLATASTSYEQYF. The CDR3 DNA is TGTGCCAGCAGCCAAGTAGGGTTAGCGACCGCTTCAACCTCCTACGAGCAGTACTTC.

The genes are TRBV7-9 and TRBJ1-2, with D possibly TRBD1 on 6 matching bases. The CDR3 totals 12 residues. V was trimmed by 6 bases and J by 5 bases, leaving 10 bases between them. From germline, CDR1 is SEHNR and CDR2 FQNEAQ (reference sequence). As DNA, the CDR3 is TGTGCCAGCAGGCTCCAGGGGTATGGCTACACCTTC. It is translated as CASRLQGYGYTF.

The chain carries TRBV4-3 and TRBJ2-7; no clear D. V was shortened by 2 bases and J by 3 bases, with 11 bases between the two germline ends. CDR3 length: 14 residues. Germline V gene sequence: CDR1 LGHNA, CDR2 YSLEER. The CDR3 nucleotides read TGCGCCAGCAGCCAAAGTTCTCCAGGCTACGAGCAGTACTTC. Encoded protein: CASSQSSPGYEQYF.

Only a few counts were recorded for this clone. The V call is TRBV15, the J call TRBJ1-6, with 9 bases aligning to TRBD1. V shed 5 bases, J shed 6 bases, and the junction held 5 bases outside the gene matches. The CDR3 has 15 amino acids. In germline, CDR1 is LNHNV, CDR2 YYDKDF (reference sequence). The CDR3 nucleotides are TGTGCCACCAGCGGCGACAGGGGGTCTAATTCACCCCTCCACTTT. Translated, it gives CATSGDRGSNSPLHF.

The CDR3 nucleotides read TGTGCCAGCAGTGACAGTACAGAGACTAGGCCCCAGCATTTT. Its protein is CASSDSTETRPQHF. The V gene is TRBV27, the J gene TRBJ1-5, with D possibly TRBD1 on 5 matching bases. CDR1 and CDR2 from the germline V gene are MNHEY and SMNVEV (reference sequence). Trimming took 5 bases from V and 9 from J, leaving 17 bases between them. This CDR3 has 14 amino acids.

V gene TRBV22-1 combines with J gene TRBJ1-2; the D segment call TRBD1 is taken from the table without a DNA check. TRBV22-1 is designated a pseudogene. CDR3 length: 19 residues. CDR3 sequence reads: CPGSALRGRESWVNYGYTF. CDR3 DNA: TGTCCTGGGAGCGCACTCAGGGGGCGCGAGTCCTGGGTCAACTATGGCTACACCTTC.

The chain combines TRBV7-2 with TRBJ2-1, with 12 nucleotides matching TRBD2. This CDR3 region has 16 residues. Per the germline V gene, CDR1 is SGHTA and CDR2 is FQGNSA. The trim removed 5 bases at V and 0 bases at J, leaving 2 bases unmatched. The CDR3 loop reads CASSKTSGSSYNEQFF. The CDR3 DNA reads TGTGCCAGCAGCAAGACTAGCGGGAGCTCCTACAATGAGCAGTTCTTC.

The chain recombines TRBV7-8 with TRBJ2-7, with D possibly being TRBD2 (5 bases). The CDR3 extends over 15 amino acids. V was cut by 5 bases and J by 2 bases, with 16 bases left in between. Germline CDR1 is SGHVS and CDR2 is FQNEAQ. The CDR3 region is CASSPSPLAAYEQYF. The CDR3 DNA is TGTGCCAGCAGCCCTAGTCCGCTAGCAGCCTACGAGCAGTACTTC.

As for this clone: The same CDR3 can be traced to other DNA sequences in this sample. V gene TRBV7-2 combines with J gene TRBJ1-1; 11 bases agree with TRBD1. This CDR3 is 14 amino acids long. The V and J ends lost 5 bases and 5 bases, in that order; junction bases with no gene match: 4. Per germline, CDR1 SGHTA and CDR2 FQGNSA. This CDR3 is CASSRTGGGTEAFF. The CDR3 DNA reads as TGTGCCAGCAGCCGGACAGGGGGCGGGACTGAAGCTTTCTTT.

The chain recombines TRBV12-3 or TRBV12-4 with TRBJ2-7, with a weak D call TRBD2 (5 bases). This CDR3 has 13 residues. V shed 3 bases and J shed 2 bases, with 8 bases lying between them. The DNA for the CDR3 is TGTGCCAGCAGTTTCCAGGAGGCCTACGAGCAGTACTTC. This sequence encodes CASSFQEAYEQYF.

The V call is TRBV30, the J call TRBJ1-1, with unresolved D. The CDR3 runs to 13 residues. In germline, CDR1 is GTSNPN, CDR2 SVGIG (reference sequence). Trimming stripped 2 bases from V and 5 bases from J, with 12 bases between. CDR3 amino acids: CAWSREVSTEAFF. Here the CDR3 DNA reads TGTGCCTGGAGTCGTGAGGTTTCAACTGAAGCTTTCTTT. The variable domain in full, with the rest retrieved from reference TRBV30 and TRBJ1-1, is SQTIHQWPATLVQPVGSPLSLECTVEGTSNPNLYWYRQAAGRGLQLLFYSVGIGQISSEVPQNLSASRPQDRQFILSSKKLLLSDSGFYLCAWSREVSTEAFFGQGTRLTVV.

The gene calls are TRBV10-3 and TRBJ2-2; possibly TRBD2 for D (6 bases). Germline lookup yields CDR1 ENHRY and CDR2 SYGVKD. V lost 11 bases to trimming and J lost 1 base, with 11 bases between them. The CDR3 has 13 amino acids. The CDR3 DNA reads TGTGCCTCCTCCGGGGGGAACACCGGGGAGCTGTTTTTT. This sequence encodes CASSGGNTGELFF.

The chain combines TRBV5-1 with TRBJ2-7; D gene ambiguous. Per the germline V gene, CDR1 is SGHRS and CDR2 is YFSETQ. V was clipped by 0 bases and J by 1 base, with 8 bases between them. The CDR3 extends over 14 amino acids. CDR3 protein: CASSLGQSSYEQYF. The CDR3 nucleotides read TGCGCCAGCAGCTTGGGGCAATCTTCCTACGAGCAGTACTTC.

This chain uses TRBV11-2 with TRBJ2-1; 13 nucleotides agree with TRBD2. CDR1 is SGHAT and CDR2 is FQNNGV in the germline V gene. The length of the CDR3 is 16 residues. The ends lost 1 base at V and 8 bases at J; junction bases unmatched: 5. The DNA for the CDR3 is TGTGCCAGCAGCTTAGGCGGACTAGCGGGAGTTGATGAGCAGTTCTTC. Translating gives CASSLGGLAGVDEQFF.

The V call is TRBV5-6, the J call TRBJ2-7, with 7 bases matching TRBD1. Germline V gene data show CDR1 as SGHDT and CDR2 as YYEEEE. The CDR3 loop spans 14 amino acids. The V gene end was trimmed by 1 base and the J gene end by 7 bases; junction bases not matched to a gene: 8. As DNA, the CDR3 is TGTGCCAGCAGCTTGCTGCAGGGACAGACAGAGCAGTACTTC. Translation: CASSLLQGQTEQYF.